This entry lists 28 T cell receptor beta chains sequenced from one sample in a study of blood T cell repertoires in COVID-19 (dated by TCRdb to the early 2020s). Library method: the immunoSEQ multiplex PCR assay. What TCRdb holds here is the immuneACCESS table cut down to in-frame rearrangements. Part of the clones is not present; checked against another copy, under half of the missing clones reflect an unresolved V gene, and the others are unexplained. The sample includes about 60,000 clones, with about nine tenths observed a single time. Clones ranked in the top ten supply roughly an eighth of the sample. Sequencing used peripheral blood. These receptors were taken from a woman in her sixties or seventies with active COVID-19.

The genes are TRBV11-2 and TRBJ1-2, with a possible D match to TRBD1 (5 bases). The ends were cut back, 4 bases at V and 6 bases at J, with 9 bases in the middle. The CDR3 totals 12 residues. Germline loops: CDR1 SGHAT, CDR2 FQNNGV. This chain's CDR3 is CASSWEGNGYTF. In DNA form, the CDR3 reads TGTGCCAGCAGCTGGGAGGGGAATGGCTACACCTTC.

The rearrangement links TRBV7-3 to TRBJ2-1; TRBD2 matches 7 bases. Germline-derived CDR1 and CDR2 are SGHTA and FQGTGA. With V trimmed by 5 bases and J by 0 bases, 1 base remained unmatched. The CDR3 is 14 residues long. The CDR3 sequence: CASSGGGSYNEQFF. CDR3 in DNA: TGTGCCAGCAGCGGCGGGGGCTCCTACAATGAGCAGTTCTTC.

V gene TRBV18 combines with J gene TRBJ2-5; TRBD2 matches 12 bases. The J segment lost 0 bases and the V segment lost 3 bases, leaving 5 bases of the junction unmatched. CDR3 size: 17 residues. CDR1 is KGHSH, CDR2 LQKENI, per germline. DNA for the CDR3: TGTGCCAGCTCACCCGGACTAGCGGGGACGTACCAAGAGACCCAGTACTTC. Protein sequence: CASSPGLAGTYQETQYF.

This clone was observed a handful of times. This chain connects TRBV7-2 to TRBJ1-5, with D maybe TRBD1 (5 bases). CDR3 length: 15 residues. Germline CDR1 reads SGHTA; CDR2 reads FQGNSA. Trimming cost V 5 bases and J 10 bases, with 21 bases left between them. In DNA, the CDR3 is TGTGCCAGCAGCATGGCCCGACAGACATCATCCCCCCAGCATTTT. Translation gives CASSMARQTSSPQHF.

V gene TRBV7-9 combines with J gene TRBJ2-5, with 8 bases aligning to TRBD1. J was trimmed by 1 base and V by 8 bases; bases with no gene match: 6. The CDR3 length is 14 residues. Germline lookup yields CDR1 SEHNR and CDR2 FQNEAQ (reference sequence). This chain's CDR3 is CASCRGPFQETQYF. The CDR3 DNA follows: TGTGCCAGCTGCAGGGGGCCTTTCCAAGAGACCCAGTACTTC. Drawing the rest from reference TRBV7-9 and TRBJ2-5, the complete variable domain is DTGVSQNPRHKITKRGQNVTFRCDPISEHNRLYWYRQTLGQGPEFLTYFQNEAQLEKSRLLSDRFSAERPKGSFSTLEIQRTEQGDSAMYLCASCRGPFQETQYFGPGTRLLVL.

This rearrangement joins TRBV2 to TRBJ1-6; no definite D call. V lost 7 bases to trimming and J lost 8 bases, with 12 bases between them. Per germline, CDR1 SNHLY and CDR2 FYNNEI. This CDR3 spans 13 amino acids. The CDR3 reads CASKRGMDSPLHF. As DNA, the CDR3 is TGTGCCAGCAAGCGAGGGATGGATTCACCCCTCCACTTT. Full variable domain (rest looked up from reference TRBV2 and TRBJ1-6): EPEVTQTPSHQVTQMGQEVILRCVPISNHLYFYWYRQILGQKVEFLVSFYNNEISEKSEIFDDQFSVERPDGSNFTLKIRSTKLEDSAMYFCASKRGMDSPLHFGNGTRLTVT.

Concerning this clone itself: The sample carries other DNA sequences with the same CDR3. This sequence joins TRBV2 and TRBJ2-5, with no clear D. The CDR3 is made up of 13 amino acids. CDR1 is SNHLY and CDR2 is FYNNEI in the germline V gene. V was shortened by 4 bases and J by 2 bases, with 8 bases between the two germline ends. The CDR3 spells CASSVGRQETQYF. In DNA, the CDR3 is TGTGCCAGCAGTGTGGGCAGGCAAGAGACCCAGTACTTC.

The chain links TRBV5-1 to TRBJ1-2; D is uncertain. Between the trimmed V and J ends, which lost 4 bases and 2 bases, there was a span of 21 bases. This CDR3 is built from 17 residues. The germline gives CDR1 SGHRS, CDR2 YFSETQ. This CDR3 reads CASSPSNLSGRNYGYTF. The CDR3 nucleotides read TGCGCCAGCAGCCCTTCGAACCTCTCGGGGAGGAACTATGGCTACACCTTC.

The rearrangement uses TRBV29-1 and TRBJ2-1; TRBD2 is a possible D gene (5 bases). Germline V gene sequence: CDR1 SQVTM, CDR2 ANQGSEA. The CDR3 is 16 amino acids. V was pared by 1 base and J by 4 bases, with 17 bases between. CDR3 in amino acids: CSVEGYGGKPYNEQFF. CDR3 nucleotides: TGCAGCGTTGAAGGCTACGGAGGCAAGCCTTACAATGAGCAGTTCTTC.

V usage is TRBV12-3 or TRBV12-4 and J usage is TRBJ1-1, with D possibly TRBD1 on 5 matching bases. Trimming shortened V by 3 bases and J by 5 bases, and 10 bases separated the two germline ends. This CDR3 has 13 amino acids. CDR3: CASSFGGWTEAFF. The CDR3 DNA reads as TGTGCCAGCAGTTTCGGGGGGTGGACTGAAGCTTTCTTT.

V and J are TRBV20-1 and TRBJ1-1, with D possibly being TRBD1 (5 bases). The CDR3 extends over 13 amino acids. The V and J ends lost 3 bases and 3 bases respectively, with 11 bases between them. CDR1 is DFQATT, CDR2 SNEGSKA, per germline (reference sequence). CDR3 in amino acids: CSASAGGDTEAFF. The CDR3 DNA sequence: TGCAGTGCTAGTGCCGGGGGGGACACTGAAGCTTTCTTT.

The genes are TRBV3-1 (or the pseudogene TRBV3-2) and TRBJ2-7; weak D call: TRBD2 (7 bases). In germline, CDR1 is LGHDT, CDR2 YNNKEL (reference sequence). The CDR3 has 13 amino acids. Trimming stripped 3 bases from V and 4 bases from J, with 10 bases between. CDR3 residues: CASSQGGAYEQYF. DNA of the CDR3: TGTGCCAGCAGCCAGGGGGGGGCGTACGAGCAGTACTTC.

This chain uses TRBV19 with TRBJ1-2, with 7 nucleotides matching TRBD1. This CDR3 has 13 amino acids. After removal of 5 bases from V and 8 bases from J, the junction contained 8 bases not matched to a gene. CDR1 is LNHDA and CDR2 is SQIVND in the germline V gene (reference sequence). CDR3 residues: CASSPGQSSGYTF. The CDR3 coding sequence is TGTGCCAGTAGTCCGGGACAGTCATCAGGCTACACCTTC.

V gene TRBV30 combines with J gene TRBJ2-2; a possible D gene is TRBD2 (5 bases). With 0 bases removed from V and 1 base from J, the gap between germline ends came to 9 bases. The CDR3 length is 15 residues. Germline-derived CDR1 and CDR2 are GTSNPN and SVGIG (reference sequence). The CDR3 nucleotides are TGTGCCTGGAGTGTATCGGGGATGAACACCGGGGAGCTGTTTTTT. Translated, it gives CAWSVSGMNTGELFF. Full variable domain (outside the CDR3, taken from reference TRBV30 and TRBJ2-2): SQTIHQWPATLVQPVGSPLSLECTVEGTSNPNLYWYRQAAGRGLQLLFYSVGIGQISSEVPQNLSASRPQDRQFILSSKKLLLSDSGFYLCAWSVSGMNTGELFFGEGSRLTVL.

This chain connects TRBV4-2 to TRBJ1-1, with D possibly TRBD1 on 5 matching bases. Germline CDR1 LGHNA, CDR2 YNFKEQ. V lost 0 bases, J lost 4 bases, and 9 bases lay in between. CDR3 length: 14 residues. In DNA form, the CDR3 reads TGTGCCAGCAGCCAAGATATGGGGGGCACTGAAGCTTTCTTT. It translates to CASSQDMGGTEAFF.

The chain carries TRBV3-1 (or the pseudogene TRBV3-2) and TRBJ2-7; perhaps TRBD2 as D (5 bases). The CDR3 runs to 13 residues. CDR1 is LGHDT and CDR2 is YNNKEL in the germline V gene (reference sequence). V was cut by 6 bases and J by 7 bases, with 16 bases left in between. This CDR3 reads CASSSTRSGEQYF. The CDR3 DNA reads TGTGCCAGCAGTTCCACCCGGTCGGGGGAGCAGTACTTC.

This clone was counted a single time. The V gene is TRBV19, the J gene TRBJ1-5; tentatively, D is TRBD1 (5 bases). The V and J ends lost 2 bases and 6 bases respectively, with 17 bases between them. Germline V CDR1 and CDR2: LNHDA, SQIVND (reference sequence). This CDR3 has 16 residues. Here the CDR3 DNA reads TGTGCCAGTAGTATACCCCATCGGGGGGGTGGTCAGCCCCAGCATTTT. It encodes CASSIPHRGGGQPQHF. Together with reference TRBV19 and TRBJ1-5, the CDR3 gives the full variable domain: DGGITQSPKYLFRKEGQNVTLSCEQNLNHDAMYWYRQDPGQGLRLIYYSQIVNDFQKGDIAEGYSVSREKKESFPLTVTSAQKNPTAFYLCASSIPHRGGGQPQHFGDGTRLSIL.

The CDR3 sequence is CASLRGGGTDTQYF. CDR3 DNA: TGTGCCAGCCTTAGGGGGGGCGGAACAGATACGCAGTATTTT. V is TRBV11-2 and J is TRBJ2-3, with D possibly TRBD2 on 7 matching bases. V lost 8 bases to trimming and J lost 3 bases, with 15 bases between them. Germline V gene lookup returns CDR1 SGHAT and CDR2 FQNNGV. This CDR3 is 14 amino acids long.

This chain joins TRBV10-1 and TRBJ1-6; possible D gene TRBD1, 5 bases. This CDR3 region has 13 residues. Trimming took off 4 bases at V and 11 bases at J, with 12 bases between the two ends. Germline V gives CDR1 WNHNN, CDR2 SYGVQD (reference sequence). CDR3 in amino acids: CASSATAGAPLHF. CDR3 in DNA: TGCGCCAGCAGTGCGACAGCTGGGGCACCCCTCCACTTT.

This clone was counted a single time. The CDR3 region has the DNA TGCGCCAGCAGTGATCAGGGGTGGAATGAGCAGTTCTTC. It yields the protein CASSDQGWNEQFF. The rearrangement uses TRBV10-2 and TRBJ2-1; D might be TRBD1 (6 bases). Trimming cost V 3 bases and J 7 bases, with 10 bases left between them. This CDR3 contains 13 residues. Germline CDR1 and CDR2: WSHSY and SAAADI.

The chain combines TRBV5-4 with TRBJ2-3, with 8 bases identical to TRBD1. There are 16 residues in the CDR3. Germline CDR1 reads SGHNT; CDR2 reads YYREEE (reference sequence). J was trimmed by 1 base and V by 4 bases; bases with no gene match: 8. CDR3 sequence: CASSLDRVSGTDTQYF. The CDR3 DNA is TGTGCCAGCAGCCTGGACAGGGTCTCGGGCACAGATACGCAGTATTTT.

The J gene is TRBJ1-1, the V gene TRBV19; D call uncertain. CDR1 and CDR2 from the germline V gene are LNHDA and SQIVND (reference sequence). This CDR3 is 13 amino acids long. The V end was cut by 7 bases, the J end by 0 bases, with 9 bases between. CDR3 loop: CASKRSMNTEAFF. CDR3 nucleotide sequence: TGTGCCAGTAAACGCAGTATGAACACTGAAGCTTTCTTT.

This sequence joins TRBV10-3 and TRBJ1-2; D is perhaps TRBD1 (6 bases). Germline V CDR1 and CDR2: ENHRY, SYGVKD. The V end lost 10 bases, the J end lost 6 bases, and 12 bases lay between the germline ends. The CDR3 is 11 residues long. CDR3 nucleotides: TGTGCCACTACAGGGTTGGATGGCTACACCTTC. It codes for CATTGLDGYTF.

The rearrangement links TRBV7-2 to TRBJ2-3, with D possibly TRBD2 on 7 matching bases. V shed 5 bases and J shed 2 bases, with 14 bases lying between them. CDR1 and CDR2 from the germline V gene are SGHTA and FQGNSA. This CDR3 has 15 residues. In DNA form, the CDR3 reads TGTGCCAGCAGCCCTAGGGGGGGGTTCACAGATACGCAGTATTTT. It translates to CASSPRGGFTDTQYF.

This chain connects TRBV7-9 to TRBJ2-5; 10 nucleotides align to TRBD2. This CDR3 has 17 residues. V gave up 2 bases and J gave up 0 bases; unmatched junction bases: 6. Germline loops: CDR1 SEHNR, CDR2 FQNEAQ (reference sequence). CDR3 in DNA: TGTGCCAGCAGCTTAAGGCTAGCGGGGGAAAACCAAGAGACCCAGTACTTC. Protein: CASSLRLAGENQETQYF. The variable domain in full, with the rest retrieved from reference TRBV7-9 and TRBJ2-5, is DTGVSQNPRHKITKRGQNVTFRCDPISEHNRLYWYRQTLGQGPEFLTYFQNEAQLEKSRLLSDRFSAERPKGSFSTLEIQRTEQGDSAMYLCASSLRLAGENQETQYFGPGTRLLVL.

This sequence joins TRBV9 and TRBJ2-3; TRBD2 aligns across 9 bases. The V gene's germline CDR1 is SGDLS and CDR2 YYNGEE. V lost 3 bases and J lost 7; bases outside the gene matches: 12. This CDR3 region has 16 residues. CDR3 bases: TGTGCCAGCAGCGCCGTCGGGCGGGGGGGCCGGAATACGCAGTATTTT. It yields the protein CASSAVGRGGRNTQYF.

Only a few counts were recorded for this clone. This chain joins TRBV3-1 (or the pseudogene TRBV3-2) and TRBJ1-5; D is unresolved. V was cut by 5 bases and J by 0 bases, with 14 bases left in between. Germline-derived CDR1 and CDR2 are LGHDT and YNNKEL (reference sequence). The length of the CDR3 is 16 residues. The CDR3 DNA reads as TGTGCCAGCAGCTCGGACTCGGGCTATAGCAATCAGCCCCAGCATTTT. Its translation is CASSSDSGYSNQPQHF.

The chain joins TRBV6-1 to TRBJ2-7, with D possibly TRBD2 on 6 matching bases. V lost 1 base, J lost 6 bases, and 13 bases lay in between. The germline gives CDR1 MNHNS, CDR2 SASEGT. The CDR3 totals 14 residues. The CDR3 region has the DNA TGTGCCAGCAGTGAAGGAGGACCGGAGGGCGAGCAGTACTTC. Residues: CASSEGGPEGEQYF.